This note documents a single T cell receptor beta chain sequence. This clone was seen only a few times. Its specific antigen is unknown. Base qualities were left out, and no much larger clone turns up one base away. The cohort comprised several hundred healthy bone marrow donors. All cohort members were sampled while nominally healthy, although unrecorded immune exposures were likely present. The donor tested CMV seropositive and was one of the 289 seropositive cohort members. A peripheral blood sample was provided by each donor, and peripheral blood mononuclear cells were used for TCR beta sequencing. The Qiagen DNeasy Blood Extraction Kit was used to extract genomic DNA from the blood cell samples. The sample belongs to a study of cytomegalovirus exposure and HLA in healthy donors (dated by TCRdb to about 2017). Regarding the study in general: An earlier analysis of fewer than 750 of the donors reported 250 to 350 Gb of sequence data and 117 million unique TCR beta sequences obtained from roughly 180 million T cells. An early release covering some 640 HLA-typed donors comprised approximately 290 gigabases of sequencing data and around 80 million unique TCR sequences. Of the roughly 400 genotyped donors, 65% to 90% fell in the genetic ancestry cluster associated with self-reported Caucasian donors. The study was designed to test whether signatures of past pathogen exposure could be identified by cataloging public T cell receptors. The study used immunosequencing to profile the T cell repertoires of 666 subjects and linked those repertoires to cytomegalovirus serostatus. A separate validation cohort of roughly 110 different subjects was used in addition to the approximately 700-subject first cohort. High-throughput TCR immunosequencing, statistical association of individual TCRs with disease status, and machine learning were combined to predict cytomegalovirus infection status. A later analysis re-analyzed previously published TCR beta repertoires from hundreds of donors and added high-resolution HLA genotyping to study TCR occurrence patterns. The later analysis used no new phenotypic data to find candidate immune exposures, relying instead on TCR beta sequences and their occurrence across donors. An earlier analysis of around 540 of the donors applied high-throughput TCR beta sequencing to assess whether each TCR beta V gene segment acted as functional or pseudogenic. Donor age, sex, ethnicity and CMV serostatus were compiled alongside the repertoire data. Genome-wide SNP genotypes for about 65% of the roughly 670 donors were used in a later genetic analysis, which treated that subset as a discovery cohort. Every repertoire in the discovery cohort had been generated on one and the same sequencing platform. Class I and class II HLA loci were covered by the typing at four-digit resolution. The number of donors typed differed by locus, with about 629-640 for A, B, C, DRB1 and DQB1, 522 for DQA1, 600 to 610 for DPA1, and 472 for DPB1. Roughly five DR-DQ haplotypes were treated as single units for association and clustering because of strong linkage in the cohort. On average, about 240,000 unique TCR beta nucleotide sequences were sequenced per donor among 398 genotyped donors of the cohort, with around 19% of those sequences being non-productive.

Points the paper makes about the study in general: According to a later genetic analysis, donors in an Asian-associated ancestry cluster had fewer N-insertions in productive TCRs than the roughly 660-donor mean. In both the original and validation cohorts, the classifier was reported to diagnose cytomegalovirus status with high specificity and sensitivity. A later analysis found that most CMV-associated TCR beta chains appeared HLA-restricted, with HLA associations seemingly driven largely by CMV exposure. A cluster of highly shared sequence variants was judged likely to be a technical artifact of the sequencing pipeline. Linkage disequilibrium might explain the correlated functional status among segregating V segments, but an unknown experimental factor could not be ruled out. The study listed 150 to 200 TCR beta chains as associated with cytomegalovirus. While some public TCRs were present in many individuals, most TCR sequences turned up only very rarely across donors. An association between a missense DCLRE1C variant and V-gene and J-gene trimming of TCR beta chains was found in a later genetic analysis and replicated in an independent cohort. When HLA alleles, especially DR and DQ, strongly co-occurred, attributing TCR associations to individual alleles was difficult. Because counts were too low, more than 15 rarely observed V segments, including chromosome 9 orphons, were left out of the earlier analysis of roughly 600 of the donors. A few of the identified cytomegalovirus-associated TCR beta chains were confirmed in vitro to be specific for cytomegalovirus antigens. The authors suggested that the approach could potentially be extended to other disease states and immunological phenotypes. A later analysis found that TCR association rates varied across HLA loci, with DRB1 alleles showing the most associated TCRs and HLA-C alleles the fewest. The presence/absence analyses assumed that sequencing depth was roughly uniform across donors, and that assumption may not be true. An earlier analysis of approximately 530 of the donors showed that most TCR beta V segments appeared in productive rearrangements either about 87% or about 30% of the time, which broadly matched IMGT annotations. A further reported finding was that TCR beta sequences accurately predicted the HLA-A and HLA-B alleles for most subjects in the first cohort. This cohort had only TCR beta chains sequenced, and the lack of alpha or paired-chain data limited which features could be detected. For the cohort, immune exposure information was limited to CMV serostatus. Specific HLA alleles were associated with about 17,000 TCR beta sequences at a false discovery rate of 0.05 in a later analysis. Because HLA typing was missing for some donors at each locus, association tests included only the typed subset. A later analysis reported that several top co-occurrence clusters appeared linked to parvovirus B19, influenza, CMV and Epstein-Barr virus. A later analysis found that HLA-associated TCR beta chains were more clonally expanded and had lower generation probabilities than equally common non-associated chains.

To prepare the library, the immunoSEQ multiplex PCR assay was applied. For the multiplex PCR, a mixture combining 60 forward primers for TCR Vbeta segments and 13 reverse primers for TCR Jbeta segments was used. The CDR3 region of rearranged TCR beta genes was amplified from genomic DNA by a multiplex PCR assay. On the Illumina HiSeq System, the amplified TCR beta libraries were sequenced as 87-base-pair reads. The authors processed their data as follows. A later analysis tallied roughly 80 million unique TCR beta chains across the 640 or so repertoires, and some 10 million of those chains were shared by two or more donors. To remove PCR and sequencing errors, raw reads were error-corrected and collapsed into unique sequences using a nearest-neighbor algorithm that merged closely related sequences. V, D and J gene segments were assigned by aligning CDR3 sequences to IMGT reference sequences. For a sequence to be retained, a match of at least six nucleotides to both a V gene segment and a J gene segment was required. A rearrangement counted as productive if the CDR3 had no stop codons and remained in frame with V and J, and every other rearrangement counted as non-productive. Following IMGT convention, CDR3 was defined as the stretch from the second conserved V-encoded cysteine to the conserved J-encoded phenylalanine. The earlier analysis of about 500 of the donors excluded sequences that lacked an unambiguous match to a single V gene segment. In an earlier analysis of several hundred of the donors, V segments were called functional above 56.7% productive rearrangements and were called segregating when the between-donor standard deviation exceeded 5%. A statistical classification framework was built to diagnose cytomegalovirus status from the catalog of TCR beta chain sequences. In a later analysis, V and J genes were assigned by comparing TCR nucleotide sequences against IMGT/GENE-DB human TR gene sequences. The TCRdist pipeline was used in a later analysis to assign CDR3 sequences and most-parsimonious VDJ recombination scenarios. In a later analysis, each TCR beta chain was defined by its CDR3 amino acid sequence together with its V-gene family, and reads without a unique V-gene family were excluded. In a later analysis, 450 to 600 highly shared, low-generation-probability nucleotide sequences were removed to address suspected cross-contamination and a sequencing artifact. In a later analysis, a clonal expansion index was calculated for each public chain from normalized within-repertoire ranks of inferred template counts. In a later analysis, generation probabilities were computed with a VDJ recombination model fitted to out-of-frame rearrangements, and the resulting probabilities were checked against IGoR. A later analysis scored TCR-TCR, TCR-HLA and TCR-CMV co-occurrence with hypergeometric tests, applying a repertoire-size bias correction to TCR pairs. False discovery rates were estimated in a later analysis by permuting HLA or CMV assignments 20 times. In a later analysis, co-occurring TCRs were grouped with DBSCAN, and TCRdist sequence similarity was added when clustering was performed within HLA-allele-positive subsets. Repertoires with fewer than 30,000 or more than 120,000 public chains, plus five repertoires with anomalous nucleotide sharing, were excluded from co-occurrence clustering. TCRdb's version of the immuneACCESS table is confined to in-frame rearrangements and falls short of the full clone set. An unresolved V gene accounts for under half of the shortfall where checked; the remainder is of unknown origin. V and J calls and clone size are those listed in that table; D and trimming were worked out from the DNA. This sample comprises approximately 80,000 clones, more than 50% of them detected only once. 15% of the sample comes from the top ten.

Input material: PBMCs. The clonotype was recovered from a woman in her 40s in good health and CMV-seropositive.

The CDR3 region: CASSPKVGQVEAFF. The DNA is TGTGCCAGCAGCCCCAAGGTAGGACAGGTTGAAGCTTTCTTT. The chain is encoded by TRBV7-6 joined to TRBJ1-1; TRBD1 matches 7 bases in the middle. For CDR1 and CDR2, the germline V gene lists SGHVS and FNYEAQ. The CDR3 contains 14 residues, cysteine and phenylalanine counted. Only the CDR3 portion is preserved as DNA: 42 bases, with reading frame beginning at the first base. V is cut back by 5 bases and J by 7 bases, with 10 bases in the junction unmatched.